These 32 T cell receptor beta chains originate from one sample sequenced in a study of beta chain features in type 1 diabetes. As every portion of the isolated RNA was reverse transcribed, the sequencing read expressed TCRB transcripts. TCRdb keeps only in-frame clones here, not all; method: immunoSEQ multiplex PCR. Of hundreds of thousands of clones listed, around 13% are singletons. Material for sequencing was naive CD4+ T cells from blood. These receptors were taken from a man aged 18 to 30 in good health.

This clone was observed a few times. The chain couples TRBV20-1 to TRBJ2-7, with a weak D call TRBD1 (5 bases). Germline assignment: CDR1 DFQATT and CDR2 SNEGSKA (reference sequence). This CDR3 has 11 amino acids. V gave up 6 bases and J gave up 6 bases, with 12 bases separating them. In DNA form, the CDR3 reads TGCAGTGCGCGCAGGGCCGTCGAGCAGTACTTC. It codes for CSARRAVEQYF.

CDR3 nucleotide sequence: TGTGCCAGCAGTTTATTCAGGGCCGACGGTATGGAGACCCAGTACTTC. Amino acids: CASSLFRADGMETQYF. The chain recombines TRBV27 with TRBJ2-5; TRBD1 is a possible D gene (5 bases). The CDR3 extends over 16 amino acids. The germline V and J ends were trimmed by 1 base and 5 bases, with 17 bases remaining between them. From germline, CDR1 is MNHEY and CDR2 SMNVEV (reference sequence).

The chain has TRBV11-1 and TRBJ1-1; the D gene is possibly TRBD1 (6 bases). CDR1 and CDR2 from the germline V gene are SGHAT and FQDESV (reference sequence). This CDR3 spans 16 amino acids. Trimming took 2 bases from V and 0 from J, leaving 13 bases between them. In nucleotides, the CDR3 is TGTGCCAGCAGCTTACGTAGCGGGGGCCTGAACACTGAAGCTTTCTTT. Translation: CASSLRSGGLNTEAFF.

This clone was observed a handful of times. V is TRBV19 and J is TRBJ2-5; D is uncertain. CDR3 length: 16 amino acids. Trimming cost V 1 base and J 4 bases, with 16 bases left between them. From germline, CDR1 is LNHDA and CDR2 SQIVND (reference sequence). The CDR3 sequence is CASSIGSQRPAETQYF. CDR3 bases: TGTGCCAGTAGTATAGGATCTCAGCGACCCGCAGAGACCCAGTACTTC.

In this sample, this clone turned up a few times. J is TRBJ2-7 and V is TRBV15; 7 positions agree with TRBD2. The CDR3 is 16 residues long. V lost 0 bases and J lost 3; bases outside the gene matches: 8. Per the germline V gene, CDR1 is LNHNV and CDR2 is YYDKDF (reference sequence). CDR3 coding DNA: TGTGCCACCAGCAGAGATTTGGCGGGAGCCGTCTACGAGCAGTACTTC. Translation: CATSRDLAGAVYEQYF.

This clone was observed a handful of times. CDR3 in DNA: TGTGCCAGCAGCCCAACTTGGGACAGGGTAAACGAGCAGTACTTC. This encodes CASSPTWDRVNEQYF. The V call is TRBV7-9, the J call TRBJ2-7; 9 bases match TRBD1. The CDR3 totals 15 residues. V gave up 5 bases and J gave up 5 bases; unmatched junction bases: 10. From germline, CDR1 is SEHNR and CDR2 FQNEAQ (reference sequence).

The chain has TRBV14 and TRBJ2-1; tentative D call: TRBD2 (6 bases). The V end was cut by 3 bases, the J end by 6 bases, with 15 bases between. This CDR3 is built from 15 residues. Germline-derived CDR1 and CDR2 are SGHDN and FVKESK. For the CDR3, the DNA is TGTGCCAGCAGCCAGATAGCGGCAAGATCCAATGAGCAGTTCTTC. Its translation: CASSQIAARSNEQFF. The full variable domain, rest sourced from reference TRBV14 and TRBJ2-1, is EAGVTQFPSHSVIEKGQTVTLRCDPISGHDNLYWYRRVMGKEIKFLLHFVKESKQDESGMPNNRFLAERTGGTYSTLKVQPAELEDSGVYFCASSQIAARSNEQFFGPGTRLTVL.

This clone appeared many times. V gene TRBV4-3 combines with J gene TRBJ1-4; D gene ambiguous. The CDR3 sequence is 13 residues long. The V end was cut by 0 bases, the J end by 10 bases, with 9 bases between. Germline-derived CDR1 and CDR2 are LGHNA and YSLEER. CDR3 in DNA: TGCGCCAGCAGCCAAGAGACTCGTGGAAAACTGTTTTTT. It specifies CASSQETRGKLFF.

The rearrangement joins TRBV4-3 to TRBJ1-6, with 8 bases aligning to TRBD1. Trimming cost V 0 bases and J 9 bases; bases outside gene matches: 7. This CDR3 is 16 amino acids long. Germline V gives CDR1 LGHNA, CDR2 YSLEER. For the CDR3, the DNA is TGCGCCAGCAGCCAAGAGGGGTACAGGGGGAGTTCACCCCTCCACTTT. Its protein product is CASSQEGYRGSSPLHF.

This chain links TRBV7-2 with TRBJ2-1; TRBD2 agrees at 10 bases. Trimming took 3 bases from V and 1 from J; bases not matched to a gene: 9. The germline V gene encodes CDR1 SGHTA and CDR2 FQGNSA. The CDR3 covers 18 residues. The CDR3 DNA reads as TGTGCCAGCAGCTTGGGGAGCGGGAGGGCCTCGTCCTACAATGAGCAGTTCTTC. Translating gives CASSLGSGRASSYNEQFF.

The rearrangement uses TRBV18 and TRBJ2-1, with 12 bases that match TRBD2. The CDR3 runs 15 residues. Germline trimming cut 3 bases from V and 7 bases from J; bases unmatched to any gene: 4. Per the germline V gene, CDR1 is KGHSH and CDR2 is LQKENI. DNA of the CDR3: TGTGCCAGCTCACCGACTAGCGGGAGTAAAAATGAGCAGTTCTTC. Translating gives CASSPTSGSKNEQFF. Filled out from reference TRBV18 and TRBJ2-1, the complete variable domain reads NAGVMQNPRHLVRRRGQEARLRCSPMKGHSHVYWYRQLPEEGLKFMVYLQKENIIDESGMPKERFSAEFPKEGPSILRIQQVVRGDSAAYFCASSPTSGSKNEQFFGPGTRLTVL.

The chain carries TRBV7-7 and TRBJ2-1, with a weak D call TRBD2 (6 bases). Per the germline V gene, CDR1 is SSHAT and CDR2 is FNYEAQ (reference sequence). V was cut by 5 bases and J by 5 bases, with 16 bases left in between. The CDR3 length is 15 residues. CDR3: CASSPSTRGNNEQFF. In DNA form, the CDR3 reads TGTGCCAGCAGCCCGTCTACTCGGGGGAACAATGAGCAGTTCTTC.

V usage is TRBV6-5 and J usage is TRBJ2-7, with 7 bases lining up with TRBD1. Germline-derived CDR1 and CDR2 are MNHEY and SVGAGI. CDR3 length equals 14 residues. V was pared by 6 bases and J by 3 bases, with 8 bases of the junction left unmatched. CDR3 nucleotide sequence: TGTGCCAGCAGACACGGACAGGCGGGCTACGAGCAGTACTTC. This codes for CASRHGQAGYEQYF.

This sequence joins TRBV9 and TRBJ2-7; 8 bases are shared with TRBD2. The CDR3 consists of 15 residues. From germline, CDR1 is SGDLS and CDR2 YYNGEE. V dropped 2 bases and J dropped 2; count of bases not matched to a gene: 6. The CDR3 nucleotides are TGTGCCAGCAGCGTCGGGGGGGGCAGCGCCTACGAGCAGTACTTC. Translation: CASSVGGGSAYEQYF.

There are a few counts of this clone. This chain joins TRBV7-3 and TRBJ2-1; no clear D. Trimming left V 3 bases short and J 6 bases short, with 9 bases between. CDR3 length: 13 residues. Germline assignment: CDR1 SGHTA and CDR2 FQGTGA. CDR3 nucleotides: TGTGCCAGCAGCTTGGGTCGACTCAATGAGCAGTTCTTC. This gives the protein CASSLGRLNEQFF.

CDR3 DNA: TGTGCCAGCAGCTTCCGGACAGGGTTAAACACTGAAGCTTTCTTT. This sequence encodes CASSFRTGLNTEAFF. This chain connects TRBV5-4 to TRBJ1-1; 8 nucleotides agree with TRBD1. The CDR3 runs to 15 residues. The J segment lost 2 bases and the V segment lost 2 bases, leaving 5 bases of the junction unmatched. The V gene's germline CDR1 is SGHNT and CDR2 YYREEE (reference sequence).

This clone has a handful of counts. V gene TRBV5-4 combines with J gene TRBJ2-7; 8 bases fit TRBD2. This CDR3 is 16 amino acids long. Per the germline V gene, CDR1 is SGHNT and CDR2 is YYREEE (reference sequence). V shed 4 bases, J shed 0 bases, and the junction held 9 bases outside the gene matches. The CDR3 loop is CASSTGTSLSSYEQYF. The CDR3 DNA follows: TGTGCCAGCAGCACCGGGACTAGTTTATCCTCCTACGAGCAGTACTTC.

The chain carries TRBV5-4 and TRBJ2-1, with 7 bases fitting TRBD1. CDR1 and CDR2 (germline): SGHNT, YYREEE (reference sequence). There are 15 residues in the CDR3. After removal of 4 bases from V and 4 bases from J, the junction contained 8 bases not matched to a gene. As DNA, the CDR3 is TGTGCCAGCAGCCTCCCGGGACAGTCTTACAATGAGCAGTTCTTC. Encoded protein: CASSLPGQSYNEQFF. The full variable domain, with the rest looked up from reference TRBV5-4 and TRBJ2-1, is ETGVTQSPTHLIKTRGQQVTLRCSSQSGHNTVSWYQQALGQGPQFIFQYYREEENGRGNFPPRFSGLQFPNYSSELNVNALELDDSALYLCASSLPGQSYNEQFFGPGTRLTVL.

This clone was detected only a few times. The chain couples TRBV5-6 to TRBJ2-1; TRBD1 aligns across 9 bases. Germline CDR1 and CDR2: SGHDT and YYEEEE. The length of the CDR3 is 15 residues. Trimming removed 5 bases from V and 7 bases from J; junction bases left unmatched: 10. The CDR3 nucleotides are TGTGCCAGCAGACCCCGGGGACAGGGTGATAATGAGCAGTTCTTC. Translating gives CASRPRGQGDNEQFF.

The chain joins TRBV19 to TRBJ2-4; 13 nucleotides align to TRBD2. CDR1 LNHDA and CDR2 SQIVND come from the germline V gene (reference sequence). J was trimmed by 8 bases and V by 1 base; bases with no gene match: 2. The CDR3 extends over 15 amino acids. The CDR3 loop is CASSIGTSGRHIQYF. The CDR3 bases are TGTGCCAGTAGTATAGGGACTAGCGGGAGACACATTCAGTACTTC.

V is TRBV4-2 and J is TRBJ1-1, with 7 bases lining up with TRBD1. J gave up 6 bases and V 3 bases, and 10 bases lay outside the gene matches. Germline V gives CDR1 LGHNA, CDR2 YNFKEQ. The CDR3 is made up of 15 amino acids. Here the CDR3 DNA reads TGTGCCAGCAGCCAGTATAGGGACAGTTCCGCTGAAGCTTTCTTT. It translates to CASSQYRDSSAEAFF.

This clone was seen more than once but under ten times. The chain couples TRBV5-1 to TRBJ2-3; no clear D. The CDR3 length is 13 residues. Germline V gene data show CDR1 as SGHRS and CDR2 as YFSETQ. V lost 1 base and J lost 3, with 6 bases in between. The CDR3 DNA sequence: TGCGCCAGCAGCTTGTCCGGGACAGATACGCAGTATTTT. Translated, it gives CASSLSGTDTQYF.

This clone was observed a few times. J is TRBJ2-3 and V is TRBV28; 10 nucleotides match TRBD2. Trimming removed 11 bases from V and 5 bases from J; junction bases left unmatched: 10. CDR3 size: 14 residues. Germline CDR1 reads MDHEN; CDR2 reads SYDVKM. CDR3 DNA sequence: TGTGCCGCCCCCCCTAGCGGGAGTATAGATACGCAGTATTTT. This encodes CAAPPSGSIDTQYF.

This sequence joins TRBV7-9 and TRBJ2-4; 7 bases align to TRBD2. This CDR3 is built from 14 residues. The trim removed 5 bases at V and 9 bases at J, leaving 10 bases unmatched. Germline V gives CDR1 SEHNR, CDR2 FQNEAQ (reference sequence). CDR3 sequence reads: CASSPASGDAIQYF. Here the CDR3 DNA reads TGTGCCAGCAGCCCTGCTAGCGGTGACGCCATTCAGTACTTC.

In this sample, this clone turned up a few times. The chain is built from TRBV28 and TRBJ2-5; 7 nucleotides align to TRBD2. CDR1 is MDHEN, CDR2 SYDVKM, per germline. V trimming: 9 bases; J trimming: 2 bases; junction bases outside the gene matches: 9. CDR3 length equals 14 residues. CDR3 amino acids: CASRSGGGQETQYF. CDR3 in DNA: TGTGCCAGTCGTTCCGGCGGGGGTCAAGAGACCCAGTACTTC.

The gene calls are TRBV5-1 and TRBJ1-4; 9 nucleotides match TRBD1. The CDR3 consists of 17 residues. With 1 base clipped from V and 3 bases from J, the junction kept 7 bases outside the gene matches. The germline V gene encodes CDR1 SGHRS and CDR2 YFSETQ. The CDR3, as DNA: TGCGCCAGCAGCTTGAACAGGGGGCCGCGGGCTAATGAAAAACTGTTTTTT. Protein: CASSLNRGPRANEKLFF.

J is TRBJ2-5 and V is TRBV27; 9 bases are shared with TRBD1. The germline CDR1 and CDR2 sequences are MNHEY and SMNVEV (reference sequence). J gave up 6 bases and V 6 bases, and 14 bases lay outside the gene matches. The CDR3 is made up of 16 amino acids. Written as DNA, the CDR3 is TGTGCCAGCAGGCCGTTATGGGACAGGGAGGGACAGACCCAGTACTTC. Translating it yields CASRPLWDREGQTQYF.

This sequence joins TRBV7-2 and TRBJ2-5; TRBD1 matches at 7 bases. The V segment lost 7 bases and the J segment 1 base; nucleotides outside the gene matches: 6. Germline lookup yields CDR1 SGHTA and CDR2 FQGNSA. The CDR3 contains 14 residues. DNA of the CDR3: TGTGCCAGCACCTTGACAGGGATCCAAGAGACCCAGTACTTC. Residues: CASTLTGIQETQYF. The full variable domain, rest sourced from reference TRBV7-2 and TRBJ2-5, is GAGVSQSPSNKVTEKGKDVELRCDPISGHTALYWYRQSLGQGLEFLIYFQGNSAPDKSGLPSDRFSAERTGGSVSTLTIQRTQQEDSAVYLCASTLTGIQETQYFGPGTRLLVL.

This chain links TRBV7-8 with TRBJ2-3, with a tentative D call TRBD2 (6 bases). This CDR3 is built from 18 residues. The V and J ends lost 5 bases and 0 bases respectively, with 21 bases between them. Germline V gene sequence: CDR1 SGHVS, CDR2 FQNEAQ. This CDR3 reads CASSPKRVSSSSTDTQYF. The DNA of the CDR3 is TGTGCCAGCAGCCCAAAGCGGGTCAGTAGCTCTAGCACAGATACGCAGTATTTT.

This clone was detected only a few times. The chain joins TRBV27 to TRBJ2-6, with TRBD2 identical over 7 bases. Germline CDR1 is MNHEY and CDR2 is SMNVEV (reference sequence). The CDR3 covers 15 residues. Trimming at V came to 3 bases and at J to 2 bases, leaving 1 base not matched to a gene. The CDR3 DNA reads as TGTGCCAGCAGTTTGGCGGGGGCTGGGGCCAACGTCCTGACTTTC. This sequence encodes CASSLAGAGANVLTF. Full variable domain (remainder filled in from reference TRBV27 and TRBJ2-6): EAQVTQNPRYLITVTGKKLTVTCSQNMNHEYMSWYRQDPGLGLRQIYYSMNVEVTDKGDVPEGYKVSRKEKRNFPLILESPSPNQTSLYFCASSLAGAGANVLTFGAGSRLTVL.

The V and J genes are TRBV18 and TRBJ2-7; maybe TRBD2 (6 bases). The V gene lost 4 bases and the J gene lost 0 bases, with 13 bases spanning the gap. CDR1 is KGHSH, CDR2 LQKENI, per germline. The length of the CDR3 is 15 residues. The CDR3 DNA reads TGTGCCAGCTCACAGCCGGAGGGACTCTCCTACGAGCAGTACTTC. Translation: CASSQPEGLSYEQYF.

V usage is TRBV30 and J usage is TRBJ1-2; 7 bases agree with TRBD1. Germline lookup yields CDR1 GTSNPN and CDR2 SVGIG (reference sequence). The CDR3 has 13 residues. The V and J ends lost 2 bases and 3 bases, in that order; junction bases with no gene match: 3. The CDR3 spells CAWSRGRDYGYTF. CDR3 in DNA: TGTGCCTGGAGTAGGGGGCGGGACTATGGCTACACCTTC.